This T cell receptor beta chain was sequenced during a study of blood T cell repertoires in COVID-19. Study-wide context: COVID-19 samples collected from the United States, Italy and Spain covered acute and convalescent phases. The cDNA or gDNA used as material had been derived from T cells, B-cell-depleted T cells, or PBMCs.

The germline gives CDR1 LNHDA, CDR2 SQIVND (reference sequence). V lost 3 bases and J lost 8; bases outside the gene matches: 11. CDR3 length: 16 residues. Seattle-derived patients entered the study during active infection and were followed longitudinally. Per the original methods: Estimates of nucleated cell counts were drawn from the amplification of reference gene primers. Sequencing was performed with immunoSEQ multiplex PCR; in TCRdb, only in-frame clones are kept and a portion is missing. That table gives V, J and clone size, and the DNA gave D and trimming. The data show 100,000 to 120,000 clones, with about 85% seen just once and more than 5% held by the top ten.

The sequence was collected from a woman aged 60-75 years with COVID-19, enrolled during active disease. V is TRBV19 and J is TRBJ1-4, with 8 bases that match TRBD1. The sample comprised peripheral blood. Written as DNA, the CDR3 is TGTGCCAGTAGTATTCTGCAGGGGGCGCGCTTGGAAAAACTGTTTTTT. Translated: CASSILQGARLEKLFF. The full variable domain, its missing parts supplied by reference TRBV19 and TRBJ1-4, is DGGITQSPKYLFRKEGQNVTLSCEQNLNHDAMYWYRQDPGQGLRLIYYSQIVNDFQKGDIAEGYSVSREKKESFPLTVTSAQKNPTAFYLCASSILQGARLEKLFFGSGTQLSVL.